A selection of T cell receptor beta chains follows, all from one sample in a study of T cell repertoires in aging, cancer and after chemotherapy. TCRdb processed the multiplex PCR reads anew with MiXCR; each CDR3 protein has one entry. The profile covers about 3,100 distinct CDR3 sequences, with about a third appearing a single time and 9.8% taken by the ten largest. The specimen was blood. The receptors stem from a human donor with a solid tumor. CDR3s include the opening cysteine and the closing phenylalanine or tryptophan. D genes are given only for firm matches. Clone size is given for some rows only: seen once, a few or many times, or a class if the clone is expanded.

V gene	clone size	D gene	J gene	CDR3 DNA	CDR3 protein
TRBV20-1	.	.	TRBJ1-1	TGCAGTGCTAGAGTAGCAGGGCTCATGAACACTGAAGCTTTCTTT	CSARVAGLMNTEAFF
TRBV10-3	.	TRBD1	TRBJ1-4	TGTGCCATCGGACAGGGTGAAAAACTGTTTTTT	CAIGQGEKLFF
TRBV12-3/TRBV12-4	.	.	TRBJ1-6	TGTGCCAGCAGTTTGGGCAGGATAAATTCACCCCTCCACTTT	CASSLGRINSPLHF
TRBV5-6	few	TRBD1	TRBJ1-5	TGTGCCAGCAGCTCCGGGACAGGGAGAGGTCAGCCCCAGCATTTT	CASSSGTGRGQPQHF
TRBV20-1	.	.	TRBJ2-4	TGCAGTGCTATAATTTCCGGGACCCCCGGGGACATTCAGTACTTC	CSAIISGTPGDIQYF
TRBV11-2	.	.	TRBJ1-2	TGTGCCAGCAGCTTAGTCCGGGGAGGCGGCTACACCTTC	CASSLVRGGGYTF
TRBV14	.	.	TRBJ2-7	TGTGCCAGCAATCGGGACACTCATAATGAGGGTGGCTACGAGCAGTACTTC	CASNRDTHNEGGYEQYF
TRBV20-1	.	.	TRBJ2-3	TGCAGTGCCTATGTCGGACAGCCCACAGATACGCAGTATTTT	CSAYVGQPTDTQYF
TRBV19	few	TRBD1	TRBJ1-1	TGTGCCAGTAGTAACAGGGGGCTTGAAGCTTTCTTT	CASSNRGLEAFF
TRBV27	few	TRBD2	TRBJ2-7	TGTGCCAGCAGTTATAGCGGGAGCTCCTACGAGCAGTACTTC	CASSYSGSSYEQYF
TRBV27	.	.	TRBJ2-7	TGTGCCAGCAGTTTAACCGGGGGTGATTCCTACAAGCAGTACTTC	CASSLTGGDSYKQYF
TRBV19	.	.	TRBJ2-2	TGTGCCAGTAGTATATCTTTGAGACTCACCGGGGAGCTGTTTTTT	CASSISLRLTGELFF
TRBV20-1	once	TRBD1	TRBJ2-3	TGCAGTGCTATTGGACAGGGGACCGCATACTCTAGCACAGATACGCAGTATTTT	CSAIGQGTAYSSTDTQYF
TRBV27	.	.	TRBJ2-1	TGTGCCAGCAGTCCCCTGGGATCATACAATGAGCAGTTCTTC	CASSPLGSYNEQFF
TRBV6-4	.	.	TRBJ2-1	TGTGCCAGCAGTATAGGAGGCCATACTGAGCAGTTCTTC	CASSIGGHTEQFF
TRBV12-3/TRBV12-4	.	TRBD1	TRBJ1-2	TGTGCCAGCGCTCACCCGATTCCCGGGACAGCCCGAGTAGGCTACACCTTC	CASAHPIPGTARVGYTF
TRBV5-6	.	TRBD2	TRBJ2-2	TGCGCCAGCAGCCAGGGACGGGGGGTTAACGCCGGGGAGCTGTTTTTT	CASSQGRGVNAGELFF
TRBV19	.	.	TRBJ2-7	TGTGCCAGTAGTATAGTGGTTTTGGTCGACGGCAGGGCGAGCGAGCAGTACTTC	CASSIVVLVDGRASEQYF
TRBV6-5	few	TRBD1	TRBJ1-6	TGTGCCAGCACTAGAACAGGGGTAGATAATTCACCCCTCCACTTT	CASTRTGVDNSPLHF
TRBV27	few	TRBD1	TRBJ1-2	TGTGCCAGCAGCATAACAGGGGGCTATGGCTACACCTTC	CASSITGGYGYTF
TRBV27	few	.	TRBJ1-6	TGTGCCAGCAGTTTAAGGGGCGGACCGGTGGGTTCACCCCTCCACTTT	CASSLRGGPVGSPLHF
TRBV20-1	.	.	TRBJ2-1	TGCAGTGCTAGAGCTGTAGCCTACAATGAGCAGTTCTTC	CSARAVAYNEQFF
TRBV6-6	.	.	TRBJ1-1	TGTGCCAGCAGTTTTCAGGACGGATCGGGTGGTGAAGCTTTCTTT	CASSFQDGSGGEAFF
TRBV28	.	.	TRBJ2-1	TGTGCCAGCAGGCCTAGTTGGCGCGAAAACAACAATGAGCAGTTCTTC	CASRPSWRENNNEQFF
TRBV20-1	few	.	TRBJ1-3	TGCAGTGCTAGAGACCGACAGCACCCTGGAAACACCATATATTTT	CSARDRQHPGNTIYF
TRBV5-4	few	TRBD2	TRBJ2-1	TGTGCCAGCAGCCCCCTGACTAGCAGGGCTGAGCAGTTCTTC	CASSPLTSRAEQFF
TRBV15	.	.	TRBJ1-1	TGTGCCACCAGCAGAGATAAGTACGGAGGGTACGGGGGATATGAAGCTTTCTTT	CATSRDKYGGYGGYEAFF
TRBV5-6	.	.	TRBJ1-5	TGTGCCAGCAGCTTTTCGGGGGGCTGGCAGCCCCAGCATTTT	CASSFSGGWQPQHF
TRBV6-1	.	.	TRBJ2-7	TGTGCCAGCAGACGGGAGCGAGACTACGAGCAGTACTTC	CASRRERDYEQYF
TRBV6-5	.	TRBD1	TRBJ2-2	TGTGCCAGCAGTTACTGGACAGGGAACACCGGGGAGCTGTTTTTT	CASSYWTGNTGELFF
TRBV7-4	.	.	TRBJ2-1	TGTGCCAGCAGCTTAAATTCGTTGAGGGGTCGGAATGAGCAGTTCTTC	CASSLNSLRGRNEQFF